The TCR beta chain under discussion was sequenced for a study of T cell responses to AZD1222 COVID-19 vaccine. Study-wide points: Unmutated regions of variants are reportedly targeted by nearly half of spike-specific TCRs. CD4 TCRs covered the whole spike, strongest at regions 160-218 and 743-854.

The length of the CDR3 is 15 residues. V was pared by 0 bases and J by 8 bases, with 12 bases between. CDR1 is SGHRS, CDR2 YFSETQ, per germline. The table came from immunoSEQ multiplex PCR; TCRdb's copy has only in-frame clones and leaves some out. The profile shows approximately 92,000 clones, around 90% of them singletons. Comment on this clone: Its antigen is currently unknown.

The TCR originated in an adult in good health. This specimen was peripheral blood, taken on day 0 of AZD1222 vaccination. The chain links TRBV5-1 to TRBJ1-6; D is uncertain. For the CDR3, the DNA is TGCGCCAGCAGCTTGGTGGCCCCAGGATATTCACCCCTCCACTTT. It encodes CASSLVAPGYSPLHF.